The rows below give T cell receptor beta chains drawn from one sample of a study of blood T cell repertoires in COVID-19. The data were produced by immunoSEQ multiplex PCR, yet TCRdb's version contains in-frame clones alone and is incomplete. The table records around 77,000 clones, 82% of them present only once. The sequencing input was peripheral blood. The receptor source for this set is a human donor in a cohort sampled during active COVID-19. Each CDR3 is given without its conserved first and last residue. Each record gives: J gene, V gene, CDR3 protein.

TRBJ2-7 TRBV11-3 ASSPGGDQDEQY
TRBJ1-4 TRBV7-9 ASSHHTEGEKLF
TRBJ2-7 TRBV6-5 ASISGTVVSYEQY
TRBJ1-4 TRBV13 ASSLRARGSEKLF
TRBJ1-2 TRBV4-1 ASSQVDRGGDYGYT
TRBJ1-2 TRBV7-2 ASSRLRGEGYT
TRBJ1-5 TRBV30 ACGQGTHQPQH
TRBJ2-7 TRBV19 ASSAGAIGAYEQY
TRBJ1-5 TRBV10-2 ASSESGFNQPQH
TRBJ1-2 TRBV4-3 ASSQDWGTGRS
TRBJ2-7 TRBV11-2 ASTLANSYEQY
TRBJ2-7 TRBV4-1 ASSQGAGGFYEQY
TRBJ2-1 TRBV11-2 ASSLDAGDEQF
TRBJ1-1 TRBV7-9 ASSLGTGNAEAF
TRBJ2-1 TRBV7-2 ASSPNLLGRDEQF
TRBJ1-1 TRBV10-3 AISALSTEVNTEAF
TRBJ1-2 TRBV12-3/TRBV12-4 ASSYRGNYGYT
TRBJ2-7 TRBV5-1 ASCISPTESYEQY
TRBJ2-2 TRBV5-1 ASSLWDSYTGELF
TRBJ2-5 TRBV5-1 ASSLDFQGAQETQY
TRBJ1-5 TRBV6-2/TRBV6-3 ASSYGDSDQPQH
TRBJ2-7 TRBV11-2 ASSREVYEQY
TRBJ1-5 TRBV4-1 ASSRTPGTGVSQPQH
TRBJ2-7 TRBV27 ASSPTVAYEQY
TRBJ1-5 TRBV7-2 ASSLETGSNQPQH
TRBJ2-5 TRBV18 ASSPQETQY
TRBJ2-1 TRBV12-3/TRBV12-4 ASSTGLAKQF
TRBJ2-1 TRBV6-4 ASSLAPGQGASEQF
TRBJ2-5 TRBV5-1 ASSPTRRDSLLQETQY
TRBJ2-7 TRBV6-5 ANTGGFYEQY
TRBJ2-7 TRBV19 ASSIDLQGDYEQY
TRBJ2-7 TRBV7-2 ASSLGPTGTYEQY
TRBJ1-2 TRBV5-4 ASSLDRTGGNGYT